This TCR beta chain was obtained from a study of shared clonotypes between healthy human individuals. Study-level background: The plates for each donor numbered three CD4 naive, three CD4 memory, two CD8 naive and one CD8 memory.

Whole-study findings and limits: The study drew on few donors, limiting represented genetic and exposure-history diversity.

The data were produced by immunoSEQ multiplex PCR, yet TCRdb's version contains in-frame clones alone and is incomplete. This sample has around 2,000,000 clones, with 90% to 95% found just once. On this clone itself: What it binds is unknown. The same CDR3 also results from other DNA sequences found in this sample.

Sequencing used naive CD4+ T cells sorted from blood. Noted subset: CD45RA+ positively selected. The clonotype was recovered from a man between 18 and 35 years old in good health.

CDR3 sequence reads: CASSLETNTEAFF. The DNA of the CDR3 is TGCGCCAGCAGCTTAGAGACCAACACTGAAGCTTTCTTT. V usage is TRBV5-1 and J usage is TRBJ1-1; unclear D gene. The CDR3 runs to 13 residues. CDR1 is SGHRS, CDR2 YFSETQ, per germline. V was pared by 2 bases and J by 2 bases, with 7 bases between.